The present entry profiles one T cell receptor beta chain with its context. This CDR3 spans 12 amino acids. V dropped 4 bases and J dropped 4 bases, with 8 bases sitting between them. Germline-derived CDR1 and CDR2 are SGHNT and YYREEE (reference sequence). Method: immunoSEQ multiplex PCR; TCRdb's copy keeps in-frame clones and lacks some. The sample holds 200,000 to 300,000 clones; approximately 89% are singletons and the top ten take 3% to 3.5%. The sample is drawn from a study of blood T cell repertoires in COVID-19. A case of COVID-19 had been met by exposed participants within 2 weeks before study entry.

Material for sequencing was PBMCs or T cells enriched from blood (not recorded which). J is TRBJ1-1 and V is TRBV5-4; D not resolved. The TCR originated in a woman aged 40 to 55 who had been exposed to COVID-19. CDR3 DNA: TGTGCCAGCAGCCCCCGGGGCACTGAAGCTTTCTTT. Translating gives CASSPRGTEAFF.